The clone carrying this TCR beta chain was seen once. The antigen remains undetermined. The assay was immunoSEQ multiplex PCR, and TCRdb's table has in-frame clones only and misses some. The sample has approximately 85,000 clones; less than 90% are singletons. This sample is drawn from a study of T cell responses to AZD1222 COVID-19 vaccine. Germline V gene lookup returns CDR1 SGHAT and CDR2 FQNNGV. This CDR3 comprises 17 residues. V trimming: 2 bases; J trimming: 7 bases; junction bases outside the gene matches: 12. Study conclusions and caveats: Among vaccine-associated CD4 TCRs, coverage spanned spike, with dominance at 160-218 and 743-854. The donor cohort was predominantly white British with a female majority, and clonal diversity may have been underestimated. Repertoire collection took place solely once the T cell response had peaked.

The V gene is TRBV11-2, the J gene TRBJ2-3, with 10 bases matching TRBD2. The origin of this receptor is an adult in good health. The specimen was peripheral blood, collected on day 0 of AZD1222 vaccination. The CDR3 is CASSLPTSGVDRNTQYF. CDR3 DNA: TGTGCCAGCAGCTTACCAACTAGCGGGGTGGACCGGAATACGCAGTATTTT.